Here is one TCR beta chain with its context. Its antigen is still unknown. Generated by immunoSEQ multiplex PCR, the TCRdb table keeps only in-frame clones and is missing some. Among some 90,000 clones listed, 80% to 95% were seen once. This sample was included in a study of graft-versus-host responses after intestinal transplantation. Looking at the study overall: Transplants given to recipients were multivisceral, liver-intestinal, or isolated intestinal.

Germline V CDR1 and CDR2: LGHNA, YNFKEQ. Trimming took 4 bases from V and 2 from J; bases not matched to a gene: 8. The CDR3 consists of 16 residues. This material consisted of unstimulated CD4+ T cells sorted from spleen or lymph node cells, taken before intestinal transplant. The origin of this receptor is a human donor who received an intestinal transplant. The chain joins TRBV4-2 to TRBJ1-3, with TRBD1 matching 7 bases. Written as DNA, the CDR3 is TGTGCCAGCAGCCCCTCTGACAGGGAAGCTGGAAACACCATATATTTT. It translates to CASSPSDREAGNTIYF.